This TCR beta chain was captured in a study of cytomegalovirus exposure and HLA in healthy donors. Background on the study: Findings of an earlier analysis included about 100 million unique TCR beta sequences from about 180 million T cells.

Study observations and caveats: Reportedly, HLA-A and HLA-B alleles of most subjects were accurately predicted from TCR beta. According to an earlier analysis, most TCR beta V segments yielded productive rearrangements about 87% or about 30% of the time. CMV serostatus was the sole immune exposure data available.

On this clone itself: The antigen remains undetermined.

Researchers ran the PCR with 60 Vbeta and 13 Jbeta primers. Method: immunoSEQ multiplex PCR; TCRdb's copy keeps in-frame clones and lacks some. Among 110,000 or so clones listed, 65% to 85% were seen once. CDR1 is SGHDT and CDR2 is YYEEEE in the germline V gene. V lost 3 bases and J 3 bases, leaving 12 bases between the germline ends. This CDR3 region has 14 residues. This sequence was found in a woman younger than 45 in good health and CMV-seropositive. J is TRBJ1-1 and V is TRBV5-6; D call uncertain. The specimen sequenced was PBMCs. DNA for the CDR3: TGTGCCAGCAGCTGGAGGGTGTCGGACACTGAAGCTTTCTTT. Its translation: CASSWRVSDTEAFF.